The sequence of this TCR beta chain was determined in a study of blood T cell repertoires in COVID-19. The CDR3 covers 13 residues. Looked up from germline, CDR1 is GTSNPN and CDR2 is SVGIG (reference sequence). V dropped 7 bases and J dropped 8 bases, with 20 bases sitting between them. Only in-frame clones appear in the TCRdb table, and some are missing; sequencing was by immunoSEQ multiplex PCR. The repertoire includes around 480,000 clones, about nine tenths of them detected once, and 0.7% sits in the top ten. The chain is built from TRBV30 and TRBJ1-2, with a weak D call TRBD1 (5 bases). The clonotype was recovered from a woman between 18 and 29 years old who had recovered from COVID-19. The sample was PBMCs or T cells enriched from blood (not recorded which). The CDR3 region has the DNA TGTGCCTCCCAAGGTCCAGGGAAGGGAGGCTACACCTTC. Translation gives CASQGPGKGGYTF.